These 28 T cell receptor beta chains came from one sample sequenced in a study of CD8 T cells in ankylosing spondylitis. Each CDR3 protein gets one entry after TCRdb re-called the 5' RACE reads with MiXCR. The sample records 230,000 or so distinct CDR3 sequences, more than 15% being singletons. Sequencing was done on a sample of blood, either unsorted or a sorted T cell fraction (not recorded which). All receptors come from a male donor with ankylosing spondylitis or in good health (not recorded which).

J is TRBJ2-7 and V is TRBV29-1, with 7 bases matching TRBD1. The CDR3 length is 13 residues. Germline CDR1 reads SQVTM; CDR2 reads ANQGSEA. V shed 5 bases, J shed 4 bases, and the junction held 8 bases outside the gene matches. The CDR3 region is CSVKTGNPYEQYF. CDR3 sequence (DNA): TGCAGCGTTAAGACAGGGAACCCATACGAGCAGTACTTC.

The rearrangement joins TRBV12-3 or TRBV12-4 to TRBJ2-3; 7 bases match TRBD1. V lost 5 bases, J lost 4 bases, and 9 bases stayed unmatched. This CDR3 is built from 15 residues. CDR3 residues: CASSPPNRGPDTQYF. The CDR3, as DNA: TGTGCCAGCAGTCCCCCTAACAGGGGTCCAGATACGCAGTATTTT.

This chain connects TRBV7-9 to TRBJ2-5; no firm D call. This CDR3 region has 14 residues. Germline V CDR1 and CDR2: SEHNR, FQNEAQ (reference sequence). The germline V and J ends were trimmed by 6 bases and 0 bases, with 11 bases remaining between them. The DNA for the CDR3 is TGTGCCAGCAGGTCGAAGACCGACCAAGAGACCCAGTACTTC. Translating gives CASRSKTDQETQYF. The full variable domain, with the rest looked up from reference TRBV7-9 and TRBJ2-5, is DTGVSQNPRHKITKRGQNVTFRCDPISEHNRLYWYRQTLGQGPEFLTYFQNEAQLEKSRLLSDRFSAERPKGSFSTLEIQRTEQGDSAMYLCASRSKTDQETQYFGPGTRLLVL.

This clonotype was seen a few times. V and J are TRBV6-5 and TRBJ2-5; 7 bases line up with TRBD1. Germline CDR1 is MNHEY and CDR2 is SVGAGI. The CDR3 length is 14 residues. V shed 1 base and J 4 bases; nucleotides not matched to a gene: 3. The DNA for the CDR3 is TGTGCCAGCAGTTACTTCTCAGGGGGAGAGACCCAGTACTTC. Protein: CASSYFSGGETQYF.

Only a few counts were recorded for this clonotype. The CDR3 coding sequence is TGTGCCAGCAGCTTCTCGGGGGGCAGCGAGCAGTTCTTC. It yields the protein CASSFSGGSEQFF. The chain has TRBV12-3 or TRBV12-4 and TRBJ2-1, with D maybe TRBD2 (7 bases). V lost 6 bases and J 10 bases, leaving 16 bases between the germline ends. The CDR3 contains 13 residues.

The chain joins TRBV9 to TRBJ2-1; TRBD2 agrees at 8 bases. Germline V gene sequence: CDR1 SGDLS, CDR2 YYNGEE. The CDR3 sequence is 15 residues long. V gave up 0 bases and J gave up 5 bases; unmatched junction bases: 4. The CDR3 nucleotides read TGTGCCAGCAGCGTAGTCGGGAGGGGTGACAATGAGCAGTTCTTC. Amino acid sequence: CASSVVGRGDNEQFF.

The table lists this clonotype with many counts. The chain carries TRBV3-1 and TRBJ1-3; D unresolved. Per the germline V gene, CDR1 is LGHDT and CDR2 is YNNKEL (reference sequence). The CDR3 runs 15 residues. Trimming cost V 4 bases and J 0 bases, with 10 bases left between them. The CDR3 loop is CASSLGLSSGNTIYF. CDR3 bases: TGTGCCAGCAGCCTTGGACTGAGCTCTGGAAACACCATATATTTT.

The chain is built from TRBV10-2 and TRBJ1-1, with unresolved D. The CDR3 extends over 11 amino acids. Germline V CDR1 and CDR2: WSHSY, SAAADI. Trimming took 2 bases from V and 11 from J, leaving 9 bases between them. In DNA, the CDR3 is TGCGCCAGCAGTGAGAGCGTCGCTGCTTTCTTT. Translated: CASSESVAAFF.

V usage is TRBV12-3 or TRBV12-4 and J usage is TRBJ2-7; TRBD1 is a possible D gene (5 bases). This CDR3 has 13 amino acids. The germline V and J ends were trimmed by 4 bases and 2 bases, with 9 bases remaining between them. CDR3 sequence: CASSSDSPYEQYF. CDR3 sequence (DNA): TGTGCCAGCAGTTCTGACAGCCCCTACGAGCAGTACTTC.

This clonotype was seen a few times. CDR3 protein: CASSFAGTTGYNEQFF. The CDR3 DNA follows: TGTGCCAGCAGTTTTGCCGGGACCACCGGATACAATGAGCAGTTCTTC. The chain links TRBV28 to TRBJ2-1, with D possibly being TRBD1 or TRBD2 (5 bases each). CDR3 length: 16 amino acids. The germline V and J ends were trimmed by 3 bases and 4 bases, with 16 bases remaining between them. Germline CDR1 and CDR2: MDHEN and SYDVKM.

This clonotype was picked up many times. This chain connects TRBV12-3 or TRBV12-4 to TRBJ1-1; 12 nucleotides align to TRBD1. J lost 2 bases, V lost 3 bases, and 1 base had no gene match. The CDR3 extends over 15 amino acids. CDR3 in DNA: TGTGCCAGCAGTTTGGGGACAGGGGGCAACACTGAAGCTTTCTTT. It translates to CASSLGTGGNTEAFF.

This clonotype showed up just a few times. The chain carries TRBV6-1 and TRBJ2-7; D perhaps matches TRBD1 (9 bases). V lost 2 bases and J 6 bases, leaving 20 bases between the germline ends. This CDR3 has 16 amino acids. Germline V lookup: CDR1 MNHNS, CDR2 SASEGT. CDR3 sequence: CASSESGGTGMIEQYF. The CDR3 DNA sequence: TGTGCCAGCAGTGAATCGGGGGGGACAGGGATGATCGAGCAGTACTTC.

V gene TRBV28 combines with J gene TRBJ2-7; D unclear. The V gene's germline CDR1 is MDHEN and CDR2 SYDVKM. V was pared by 3 bases and J by 7 bases, with 7 bases between. The CDR3 extends over 11 amino acids. CDR3 coding DNA: TGTGCCAGCAGTTTCCAGGAAGAGCAGTACTTC. This translates into CASSFQEEQYF.

The chain employs TRBV11-2 and TRBJ2-4, with 9 bases matching TRBD2. Germline CDR1 is SGHAT and CDR2 is FQNNGV. There are 16 residues in the CDR3. Unmatched junction bases numbered 13, after V lost 5 bases and J lost 8 bases. In nucleotides, the CDR3 is TGTGCCAGCAGCACGGGGATAGCGGGAGTGTGGGACATTCAGTACTTC. It translates to CASSTGIAGVWDIQYF.

This clonotype was found many times. The rearrangement uses TRBV24-1 and TRBJ2-7; D is possibly TRBD2 (5 bases). The V gene's germline CDR1 is KGHDR and CDR2 SFDVKD. V was clipped by 8 bases and J by 3 bases, with 13 bases between them. There are 13 residues in the CDR3. The CDR3 bases are TGTGCCACCAAACCAAGCGGATTCTACGAGCAGTACTTC. It yields the protein CATKPSGFYEQYF.

The chain recombines TRBV6-1 with TRBJ2-7; 11 bases are a match to TRBD2. With 2 bases clipped from V and 7 bases from J, the junction kept 4 bases outside the gene matches. There are 14 residues in the CDR3. Germline CDR1 is MNHNS and CDR2 is SASEGT. DNA of the CDR3: TGTGCCAGCAGTGAAACTAGCGGGAGTATGGAGCAGTACTTC. Its translation: CASSETSGSMEQYF.

This clonotype was seen many times. The chain couples TRBV7-2 to TRBJ2-7; D gene ambiguous. Trimming pared 3 bases from V and 0 bases from J, leaving 9 bases between. The CDR3 length is 14 residues. Germline CDR1 SGHTA, CDR2 FQGNSA. This chain's CDR3 is CASSFLASSYEQYF. The CDR3 bases are TGTGCCAGCAGCTTTTTGGCCTCCTCCTACGAGCAGTACTTC.

This chain uses TRBV10-3 with TRBJ2-1; TRBD2 matches at 11 bases. V was clipped by 4 bases and J by 4 bases; unmatched bases: 6. There are 16 residues in the CDR3. Germline V gene lookup returns CDR1 ENHRY and CDR2 SYGVKD. The CDR3 spells CAISGSGTSGYNEQFF. The DNA for the CDR3 is TGTGCCATCAGTGGATCTGGGACTAGCGGATACAATGAGCAGTTCTTC.

This clonotype was seen a handful of times. V usage is TRBV28 and J usage is TRBJ2-7, with TRBD2 matching 13 bases. Trimming cost V 5 bases and J 5 bases; bases outside gene matches: 6. This CDR3 is 15 amino acids long. Germline V CDR1 and CDR2: MDHEN, SYDVKM. The CDR3 bases are TGTGCCAGCAGTACCCGGACTAGCGGGAGCCACGAGCAGTACTTC. This sequence encodes CASSTRTSGSHEQYF.

At least ten counts were recorded for this clonotype. The chain is built from TRBV5-1 and TRBJ2-1, with D possibly matching TRBD1 (5 bases). CDR3 size: 14 residues. Trimming removed 4 bases at V and 5 bases at J, with 13 bases between. From germline, CDR1 is SGHRS and CDR2 YFSETQ. The CDR3 reads CASSIIQGNNEQFF. CDR3 DNA: TGCGCCAGCAGCATCATTCAGGGAAACAATGAGCAGTTCTTC.

This clonotype was found a few times. The chain uses TRBV27 and TRBJ2-7, with 7 bases matching TRBD2. Germline assignment: CDR1 MNHEY and CDR2 SMNVEV (reference sequence). The CDR3 spans 15 residues. V gave up 6 bases and J gave up 4 bases; unmatched junction bases: 12. CDR3 sequence: CASSWTGGPGYEQYF. The CDR3 nucleotides read TGTGCCAGCAGCTGGACGGGAGGCCCAGGTTACGAGCAGTACTTC.

This clonotype came up many times. J is TRBJ2-1 and V is TRBV4-1; D perhaps matches TRBD1 (5 bases). V lost 0 bases to trimming and J lost 5 bases, with 11 bases between them. The length of the CDR3 is 15 residues. Germline CDR1 reads MGHRA; CDR2 reads YSYEKL. In nucleotides, the CDR3 is TGCGCCAGCAGCCAAGAAAGGGGCCAAGACAATGAGCAGTTCTTC. Encoded protein: CASSQERGQDNEQFF.

The CDR3 DNA sequence: TGTGCCAGCAGCTTGCAATGGCAGGGTCCAACTGAAGCTTTCTTT. As protein: CASSLQWQGPTEAFF. The V and J genes are TRBV5-6 and TRBJ1-1, with D perhaps TRBD1 (5 bases). The CDR3 contains 15 residues. The V gene lost 1 base and the J gene lost 5 bases, with 15 bases spanning the gap. The germline V gene encodes CDR1 SGHDT and CDR2 YYEEEE.

The rearrangement links TRBV4-2 to TRBJ2-1; weak D call: TRBD1 (5 bases). The V and J ends lost 1 base and 4 bases respectively, with 20 bases between them. There are 18 residues in the CDR3. From germline, CDR1 is LGHNA and CDR2 YNFKEQ. This chain's CDR3 is CASSQGPLDSNQYNEQFF. The CDR3 coding sequence is TGTGCCAGCAGCCAAGGTCCATTAGACAGTAATCAGTACAATGAGCAGTTCTTC.

The chain combines TRBV10-3 with TRBJ2-7; D is possibly TRBD1 or TRBD2 (5 bases each). This CDR3 comprises 14 residues. CDR1 is ENHRY and CDR2 is SYGVKD in the germline V gene. V lost 6 bases, J lost 0 bases, and 12 bases lay in between. CDR3 DNA: TGTGCCATCAGGGGACGGACGAGCTCCTACGAGCAGTACTTC. As protein: CAIRGRTSSYEQYF.

The rearrangement uses TRBV29-1 and TRBJ2-1, with 8 bases lining up with TRBD1. Per germline, CDR1 SQVTM and CDR2 ANQGSEA. CDR3 length: 15 residues. Unmatched junction bases numbered 8, after V lost 3 bases and J lost 4 bases. The CDR3 region is CSVDLPTGAYNEQFF. CDR3 bases: TGCAGCGTTGACCTCCCGACAGGGGCTTACAATGAGCAGTTCTTC.

This clonotype was counted a few times. V usage is TRBV28 and J usage is TRBJ2-5; TRBD1 matches 11 bases. Losses at the gene ends were 6 bases for V and 4 bases for J; bases not matched to a gene: 7. This CDR3 region has 15 residues. Per germline, CDR1 MDHEN and CDR2 SYDVKM. CDR3 sequence reads: CASSPRTGGIETQYF. CDR3 in DNA: TGTGCCAGCAGCCCAAGGACAGGGGGCATAGAGACCCAGTACTTC.

The rearrangement links TRBV29-1 to TRBJ2-5, with unresolved D. CDR1 is SQVTM and CDR2 is ANQGSEA in the germline V gene. The CDR3 consists of 11 residues. V shed 6 bases and J shed 3 bases, with 8 bases lying between them. CDR3 in DNA: TGCAGCGTCTTTTATGAAGAGACCCAGTACTTC. It encodes CSVFYEETQYF. The entire variable domain, with the rest obtained from reference TRBV29-1 and TRBJ2-5, is as follows: SAVISQKPSRDICQRGTSLTIQCQVDSQVTMMFWYRQQPGQSLTLIATANQGSEATYESGFVIDKFPISRPNLTFSTLTVSNMSPEDSSIYLCSVFYEETQYFGPGTRLLVL.